Listed below are T cell receptor beta chains from one sample, sequenced in a study of T cell responses to AZD1222 COVID-19 vaccine. Repertoires were generated with immunoSEQ multiplex PCR, while TCRdb's copy carries only in-frame clones and drops some. This sample carries roughly 100,000 clones, 82% of them seen once, and the ten largest clones take around 5%. Material: peripheral blood, obtained on day 0 of AZD1222 vaccination. Receptors were obtained from an adult in good health. Each CDR3 is given with its conserved first and last residue.

v_call	j_call	cdr3_aa
TRBV10-3	TRBJ1-6	CAIRAKDRTFNSPLHF
TRBV7-2	TRBJ2-7	CASSPRGLASSYEQYF
TRBV21-1	TRBJ1-2	CASLRGTEDGYTF
TRBV11-2	TRBJ1-2	CASSLDTYYGYTF
TRBV7-2	TRBJ1-1	CASLNDRGGTEAFF
TRBV4-3	TRBJ1-6	CASSQVAGDSPLHF
TRBV25-1	TRBJ2-2	CASSDPNTGELFF
TRBV2	TRBJ1-2	CASTPTGNYGYTF
TRBV3-1/TRBV3-2	TRBJ1-5	CASSLALGAVSNQPQHF
TRBV15	TRBJ1-3	CATSTSGNTIYF
TRBV5-1	TRBJ2-1	CASSGDRAGNEQFF
TRBV3-1/TRBV3-2	TRBJ1-1	CASSQLSGGDITEAFF
TRBV28	TRBJ1-5	CASTKTGGQPQHF
TRBV19	TRBJ2-7	CASSVQGGSEQYF
TRBV4-2	TRBJ1-5	CASSQGVGEPNQPQHF
TRBV5-1	TRBJ2-5	CASSLDETQYF
TRBV12-3/TRBV12-4	TRBJ2-1	CASRSGGNEQFF
TRBV18	TRBJ1-1	CASSPGTQNTEAFF
TRBV30	TRBJ1-6	CAWSRGRLDSPLHF
TRBV15	TRBJ1-2	CATSGGGFGYGYTF
TRBV7-2	TRBJ1-6	CASSIGQGNSPLHF
TRBV7-8	TRBJ2-1	CASSFLSYNEQFF
TRBV10-3	TRBJ2-7	CAISASRGGRDEQYF
TRBV5-1	TRBJ2-1	CASSLEAGGPINEQFF
TRBV7-3	TRBJ2-2	CASSSLASGAGELFF
TRBV2	TRBJ2-1	CASKADSGGDEQFF
TRBV19	TRBJ1-2	CASSTYGQGPNYGYTF
TRBV2	TRBJ1-6	CASSVLQENSPLHF
TRBV5-1	TRBJ1-2	CASSRNRDEGTGYTF
TRBV20-1	TRBJ1-1	CSAPRDREAFF
TRBV29-1	TRBJ2-3	CSVASALWDTQYF
TRBV10-1	TRBJ1-6	CASSALKARTVSSYNSPLHF
TRBV7-2	TRBJ2-1	CASSPTSGENNEQFF
TRBV27	TRBJ1-2	CASSLSYRDYGYTF
TRBV18	TRBJ1-2	CASSPLDVRQGSDYGYTF
TRBV30	TRBJ1-3	CAWTHGNTIYF
TRBV6-5	TRBJ1-1	CASTRPGGWNTEAFF
TRBV5-1	TRBJ2-5	CASSLDRAMAQYF
TRBV7-2	TRBJ1-2	CASSLDRGRGYTF
TRBV15	TRBJ1-2	CATSRDVGGVGYTF
TRBV19	TRBJ1-3	CASSTPPRGRFSGNTIYF
TRBV2	TRBJ1-1	CASSDPGAGQAFF